Presented here are 31 T cell receptor beta chains from one specimen sequenced in a study of response to subunit inactivated influenza vaccine. Using its own MiXCR run on the RT-PCR reads, TCRdb lists one record per CDR3 protein. The table has roughly 620,000 distinct CDR3 sequences, about 11% seen once; the top ten hold roughly 11%. This sample also belongs to another study, concerning T cells expressing NK-cell markers. That investigation notes: TCR beta cDNA was generated via 5'RACE template switching incorporating UMIs.

This specimen consisted of PBMCs from blood, obtained on the day of vaccination. The source of these receptors is a man aged 50-59 years who received an inactivated influenza vaccine.

The sample holds a few counts of this clonotype. The chain combines TRBV18 with TRBJ2-7, with D hard to call. The length of the CDR3 is 14 residues. The V end was cut by 3 bases, the J end by 3 bases, with 12 bases between. The germline gives CDR1 KGHSH, CDR2 LQKENI. The CDR3 DNA reads TGTGCCAGCTCACCCGTAGGGTTAGACTACGAGCAGTACTTC. Its protein product is CASSPVGLDYEQYF. The whole variable domain, remainder taken from reference TRBV18 and TRBJ2-7, is NAGVMQNPRHLVRRRGQEARLRCSPMKGHSHVYWYRQLPEEGLKFMVYLQKENIIDESGMPKERFSAEFPKEGPSILRIQQVVRGDSAAYFCASSPVGLDYEQYFGPGTRLTVT.

This clonotype was seen only a few times. The gene calls are TRBV30 and TRBJ2-1; no definite D call. This CDR3 is built from 15 residues. Trimming removed 3 bases from V and 9 bases from J, with 21 bases in between. CDR1 is GTSNPN, CDR2 SVGIG, per germline (reference sequence). The CDR3: CAWRWFGRAGGEQFF. In nucleotides, the CDR3 is TGTGCCTGGAGGTGGTTTGGAAGGGCCGGCGGTGAGCAGTTCTTC.

This clonotype was detected only a few times. The chain combines TRBV18 with TRBJ2-1; 14 bases are a match to TRBD2. V was clipped by 3 bases and J by 7 bases; unmatched bases: 8. The CDR3 has 17 amino acids. The germline V gene has CDR1 KGHSH and CDR2 LQKENI. This CDR3 reads CASSPGTSGSFLNEQFF. CDR3 in DNA: TGTGCCAGCTCACCGGGGACTAGCGGGAGCTTCTTGAATGAGCAGTTCTTC.

The table lists this clonotype with a few counts. This rearrangement joins TRBV5-6 to TRBJ2-7; 12 positions match TRBD1. Germline loops: CDR1 SGHDT, CDR2 YYEEEE. The V gene end was trimmed by 3 bases and the J gene end by 6 bases; junction bases not matched to a gene: 7. CDR3 size: 15 residues. The CDR3 sequence: CASSSLRDRGREQYF. CDR3 nucleotide sequence: TGTGCCAGCAGCTCCCTCCGGGACAGGGGGCGCGAGCAGTACTTC.

The J gene is TRBJ2-7, the V gene TRBV5-6, with 8 bases lining up with TRBD1. The germline V gene encodes CDR1 SGHDT and CDR2 YYEEEE. This CDR3 spans 15 amino acids. The J segment lost 3 bases and the V segment lost 4 bases, leaving 9 bases of the junction unmatched. The CDR3 nucleotides read TGTGCCAGCAGCGGAACCGGGACAGGCTACTACGAGCAGTACTTC. Its protein product is CASSGTGTGYYEQYF. Complete variable domain (other parts from reference TRBV5-6 and TRBJ2-7): DAGVTQSPTHLIKTRGQQVTLRCSPKSGHDTVSWYQQALGQGPQFIFQYYEEEERQRGNFPDRFSGHQFPNYSSELNVNALLLGDSALYLCASSGTGTGYYEQYFGPGTRLTVT.

This clonotype was detected a few times. The J gene is TRBJ2-4, the V gene TRBV20-1, with TRBD2 as a possible D gene (5 bases). CDR3 length: 15 residues. The germline V gene encodes CDR1 DFQATT and CDR2 SNEGSKA (reference sequence). Trimming removed 1 base at V and 1 base at J, with 11 bases between. The CDR3 loop reads CSARVPGVAKNIQYF. CDR3 nucleotide sequence: TGCAGTGCTAGAGTACCCGGGGTGGCCAAAAACATTCAGTACTTC.

Note on this clonotype: A much larger clonotype is one base distant, so this may be a read error. This CDR3 reads CASSGGYGWGTDTQYF. Written as DNA, the CDR3 is TGTGCCAGCAGTGGGGGCTACGGATGGGGCACAGATACGCAGTATTTT. This rearrangement joins TRBV28 to TRBJ2-3; tentatively, D is TRBD1 (6 bases). There are 16 residues in the CDR3. Germline CDR1 reads MDHEN; CDR2 reads SYDVKM. The V end was cut by 5 bases, the J end by 1 base, with 16 bases between.

This clonotype came up a few times. This chain connects TRBV5-1 to TRBJ2-2; 8 bases line up with TRBD1. With 6 bases clipped from V and 4 bases from J, the junction kept 8 bases outside the gene matches. CDR1 is SGHRS and CDR2 is YFSETQ in the germline V gene. There are 15 residues in the CDR3. Written as DNA, the CDR3 is TGCGCCAGCAAGTCGAGGACAGGGAGCACCGGGGAGCTGTTTTTT. Protein: CASKSRTGSTGELFF.

CDR3 protein: CASGGRTTNTGELFF. In DNA, the CDR3 is TGTGCCAGCGGGGGGAGGACCACGAACACCGGGGAGCTGTTTTTT. The V call is TRBV7-2, the J call TRBJ2-2; D is perhaps TRBD2 (6 bases). CDR1 and CDR2 (germline): SGHTA, FQGNSA. The CDR3 totals 15 residues. V was shortened by 8 bases and J by 0 bases, with 13 bases between the two germline ends.

V usage is TRBV9 and J usage is TRBJ1-1, with 9 positions matching TRBD1. V shed 4 bases and J 4 bases; nucleotides not matched to a gene: 8. The length of the CDR3 is 15 residues. From germline, CDR1 is SGDLS and CDR2 YYNGEE. CDR3 sequence reads: CASSPVGQGSTEAFF. The CDR3 DNA sequence: TGTGCCAGCAGCCCGGTAGGACAGGGGTCCACTGAAGCTTTCTTT.

This clonotype was detected many times. This chain links TRBV28 with TRBJ1-1; D is perhaps TRBD1 (5 bases). This CDR3 region has 14 residues. Trimming took off 2 bases at V and 4 bases at J, with 11 bases between the two ends. Germline V CDR1 and CDR2: MDHEN, SYDVKM. The CDR3 DNA reads TGTGCCAGCAGTTTAACTGGGGCTTCCACTGAAGCTTTCTTT. It specifies CASSLTGASTEAFF.

The rearrangement links TRBV5-1 to TRBJ2-1; 9 nucleotides agree with TRBD1. The germline gives CDR1 SGHRS, CDR2 YFSETQ. J gave up 10 bases and V 2 bases, and 10 bases lay outside the gene matches. This CDR3 is 15 amino acids long. Here the CDR3 DNA reads TGCGCCAGCAGCTTTGTTGGGGACAGGGTAGACGAGCAGTTCTTC. It codes for CASSFVGDRVDEQFF.

This clonotype appeared many times. At one of its ends the junction is not consistent with the germline gene, which may arise from a read error. The chain combines TRBV5-1 with TRBJ2-5; D is unclear. CDR1 SGHRS and CDR2 YFSETQ come from the germline V gene. This CDR3 has 12 amino acids. The CDR3 is CASSLQGETQYF. Here the CDR3 DNA reads TGTGCCAGCAGTTTACAAGGAGAGACCCAGTACTTC.

The V and J genes are TRBV4-1 and TRBJ1-5; no firm D call. Germline values: CDR1 MGHRA, CDR2 YSYEKL. V shed 4 bases and J shed 13 bases, with 17 bases lying between them. CDR3 length: 13 residues. Written as DNA, the CDR3 is TGCGCCAGCAGCCCGCCCCTAGCCACACCGCAGCATTTT. Translation: CASSPPLATPQHF.

The gene calls are TRBV6-5 and TRBJ1-4; D is uncertain. Between the trimmed V and J ends, which lost 5 bases and 8 bases, there was a span of 15 bases. This CDR3 region has 14 residues. Germline assignment: CDR1 MNHEY and CDR2 SVGAGI. This CDR3 is CASSHPGQVEKLFF. The CDR3 coding sequence is TGTGCCAGCAGTCACCCCGGGCAGGTGGAAAAACTGTTTTTT.

This clonotype was seen more than once but under ten times. CDR3 region: CASSLGGGLEQFF. CDR3 nucleotide sequence: TGTGCCAGCAGCCTAGGGGGCGGGCTTGAGCAGTTCTTC. The chain carries TRBV11-2 and TRBJ2-1; TRBD1 matches 7 bases. Losses at the gene ends were 5 bases for V and 9 bases for J; bases not matched to a gene: 7. The CDR3 consists of 13 residues. Per germline, CDR1 SGHAT and CDR2 FQNNGV. The full variable domain, its missing parts supplied by reference TRBV11-2 and TRBJ2-1, is EAGVAQSPRYKIIEKRQSVAFWCNPISGHATLYWYQQILGQGPKLLIQFQNNGVVDDSQLPKDRFSAERLKGVDSTLKIQPAKLEDSAVYLCASSLGGGLEQFFGPGTRLTVL.

This clonotype was counted at least ten times. The gene calls are TRBV7-2 and TRBJ2-2; D is possibly TRBD2 (7 bases). CDR3 size: 15 residues. Trimming removed 3 bases at V and 6 bases at J, with 14 bases between. Germline CDR1 SGHTA, CDR2 FQGNSA. CDR3 residues: CASSFQGTTSGELFF. The CDR3 DNA reads TGTGCCAGCAGCTTTCAGGGGACTACCTCCGGGGAGCTGTTTTTT. The full variable domain, in which reference TRBV7-2 and TRBJ2-2 provide the parts outside the CDR3, is GAGVSQSPSNKVTEKGKDVELRCDPISGHTALYWYRQSLGQGLEFLIYFQGNSAPDKSGLPSDRFSAERTGGSVSTLTIQRTQQEDSAVYLCASSFQGTTSGELFFGEGSRLTVL.

This clonotype was recorded a few times. The DNA of the CDR3 is TGCAGCGTTGAAGGCGGGGAGGGCTACACCTTC. This translates into CSVEGGEGYTF. V and J are TRBV29-1 and TRBJ1-2; D gene ambiguous. The V and J ends lost 1 base and 8 bases respectively, with 8 bases between them. Germline V gene sequence: CDR1 SQVTM, CDR2 ANQGSEA. The CDR3 contains 11 residues.

This clonotype came up a few times. The chain uses TRBV12-3 or TRBV12-4 and TRBJ1-6; TRBD1 is a possible D gene (5 bases). CDR3 length: 12 residues. V lost 3 bases to trimming and J lost 15 bases, with 12 bases between them. The CDR3 DNA reads TGTGCCAGCAGTTTGGGGCGGTCCATCCTCCACTTT. As protein: CASSLGRSILHF.

This clonotype has just a few counts. The V call is TRBV12-3 or TRBV12-4, the J call TRBJ2-5; 8 nucleotides agree with TRBD1. This CDR3 contains 13 residues. V trimming: 5 bases; J trimming: 5 bases; junction bases outside the gene matches: 4. The CDR3 coding sequence is TGTGCCAGCAGTAAAGACAGGGGTGAGACCCAGTACTTC. Residues: CASSKDRGETQYF.

At least ten counts were recorded for this clonotype. This chain connects TRBV5-5 to TRBJ2-2, with a weak D call TRBD2 (5 bases). The CDR3 is 15 residues long. The germline V and J ends were trimmed by 0 bases and 2 bases, with 8 bases remaining between them. The germline V gene encodes CDR1 SGHKS and CDR2 YYEKEE (reference sequence). The CDR3 reads CASSLGGSNTGELFF. The CDR3 nucleotides are TGTGCCAGCAGCTTGGGCGGGTCTAACACCGGGGAGCTGTTTTTT.

The chain carries TRBV7-6 and TRBJ2-7, with TRBD1 matching 9 bases. CDR3 length equals 16 residues. V gave up 5 bases and J gave up 6 bases; unmatched junction bases: 14. The germline V gene has CDR1 SGHVS and CDR2 FNYEAQ. CDR3 DNA sequence: TGTGCCAGCAGCCTACGGCCGGGACAGGGTCAACCCGAGCAGTACTTC. Its translation is CASSLRPGQGQPEQYF.

The rearrangement links TRBV15 to TRBJ2-3, with 8 bases fitting TRBD2. The CDR3 contains 16 residues. With 0 bases clipped from V and 3 bases from J, the junction kept 5 bases outside the gene matches. Germline CDR1 is LNHNV and CDR2 is YYDKDF (reference sequence). CDR3 sequence reads: CATSRDQAGGTDTQYF. The DNA of the CDR3 is TGTGCCACCAGCAGAGATCAGGCGGGAGGTACAGATACGCAGTATTTT. Complete variable domain (other parts from reference TRBV15 and TRBJ2-3): DAMVIQNPRYQVTQFGKPVTLSCSQTLNHNVMYWYQQKSSQAPKLLFHYYDKDFNNEADTPDNFQSRRPNTSFCFLDIRSPGLGDTAMYLCATSRDQAGGTDTQYFGPGTRLTVL.

This clonotype was seen more than once but under ten times. V gene TRBV18 combines with J gene TRBJ2-2; D not certain. V lost 0 bases and J 4 bases, leaving 12 bases between the germline ends. CDR3 length: 16 residues. CDR1 is KGHSH and CDR2 is LQKENI in the germline V gene. The CDR3 loop is CASSPPAERLTGELFF. CDR3 sequence (DNA): TGTGCCAGCTCACCACCGGCCGAACGCCTCACCGGGGAGCTGTTTTTT.

The gene calls are TRBV7-2 and TRBJ2-7; possibly TRBD1 for D (6 bases). With 7 bases removed from V and 4 bases from J, the gap between germline ends came to 17 bases. The CDR3 spans 14 residues. The germline CDR1 and CDR2 sequences are SGHTA and FQGNSA. The CDR3 loop is CASTPQQGPYEQYF. The CDR3 bases are TGTGCCAGCACCCCCCAACAGGGACCGTACGAGCAGTACTTC.

As DNA, the CDR3 is TGCTGCGCTAGAAGTCCCACTAGCGTTCGCGGCACAGATACGCAGTATTTT. Amino acid sequence: CCARSPTSVRGTDTQYF. The rearrangement uses TRBV20-1 and TRBJ2-3; the match to TRBD2 covers 7 bases. Germline CDR1 reads DFQATT; CDR2 reads SNEGSKA (reference sequence). The CDR3 spans 17 residues.

This clonotype was seen repeatedly, ten times or more. V gene TRBV20-1 combines with J gene TRBJ2-1; D possibly matches TRBD1 or TRBD2 (5 bases each). This CDR3 is 13 amino acids long. V was cut by 1 base and J by 9 bases, with 13 bases left in between. Germline-derived CDR1 and CDR2 are DFQATT and SNEGSKA (reference sequence). The CDR3 spells CSARVGLEGEQFF. For the CDR3, the DNA is TGCAGTGCTAGAGTGGGGCTAGAGGGTGAGCAGTTCTTC.

This sequence joins TRBV18 and TRBJ1-1; D unclear. Germline V gene data show CDR1 as KGHSH and CDR2 as LQKENI. The CDR3 has 15 amino acids. V lost 0 bases, J lost 1 base, and 9 bases lay in between. As DNA, the CDR3 is TGTGCCAGCTCACCACCAATGGGCAGGAACACTGAAGCTTTCTTT. Its translation: CASSPPMGRNTEAFF. Together with reference TRBV18 and TRBJ1-1, the CDR3 gives the full variable domain: NAGVMQNPRHLVRRRGQEARLRCSPMKGHSHVYWYRQLPEEGLKFMVYLQKENIIDESGMPKERFSAEFPKEGPSILRIQQVVRGDSAAYFCASSPPMGRNTEAFFGQGTRLTVV.

The chain uses TRBV3-1 and TRBJ2-7; TRBD1 is a possible D gene (7 bases). Germline CDR1 is LGHDT and CDR2 is YNNKEL (reference sequence). The CDR3 has 15 residues. V was trimmed by 1 base and J by 3 bases, leaving 13 bases between them. CDR3 sequence: CASSQALRGDYEQYF. The CDR3, as DNA: TGTGCCAGCAGCCAAGCCCTCAGGGGGGACTACGAGCAGTACTTC.

This clonotype showed up many times. The chain is built from TRBV29-1 and TRBJ1-1; perhaps TRBD1 as D (5 bases). In germline, CDR1 is SQVTM, CDR2 ANQGSEA. The CDR3 covers 11 residues. V was clipped by 2 bases and J by 11 bases, with 12 bases between them. The CDR3 region has the DNA TGCAGCGTTGAATGGGGCCCGGGGGCTTTCTTT. Translation: CSVEWGPGAFF.

There are a few counts of this clonotype. The rearrangement joins TRBV5-1 to TRBJ2-7; D remains ambiguous. Germline CDR1 is SGHRS and CDR2 is YFSETQ. The CDR3 contains 11 residues. V dropped 4 bases and J dropped 7 bases, with 9 bases sitting between them. In DNA, the CDR3 is TGCGCCAGCAGCGAAGAAAGGGAGCAGTACTTC. This gives the protein CASSEEREQYF.